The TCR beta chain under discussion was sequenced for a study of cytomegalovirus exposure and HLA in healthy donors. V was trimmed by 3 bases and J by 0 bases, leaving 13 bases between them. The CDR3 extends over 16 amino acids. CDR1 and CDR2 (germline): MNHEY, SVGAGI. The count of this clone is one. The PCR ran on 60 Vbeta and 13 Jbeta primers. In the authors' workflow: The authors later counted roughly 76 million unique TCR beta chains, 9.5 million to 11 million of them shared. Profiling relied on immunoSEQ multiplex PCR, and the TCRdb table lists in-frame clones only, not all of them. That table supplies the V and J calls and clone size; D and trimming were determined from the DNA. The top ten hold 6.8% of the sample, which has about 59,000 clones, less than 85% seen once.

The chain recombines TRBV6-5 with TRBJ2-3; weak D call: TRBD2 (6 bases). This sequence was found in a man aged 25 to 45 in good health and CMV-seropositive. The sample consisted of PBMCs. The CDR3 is CASSYAGLASTDTQYF. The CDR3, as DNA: TGTGCCAGCAGTTATGCGGGACTGGCTAGCACAGATACGCAGTATTTT.